This passage covers 2 T cell receptor beta chains from one sample sequenced in a study of T-cell reconstitution after alpha-beta-depleted transplantation in children. For TCRbeta, the library was prepared with unique molecular identifiers. TCRdb re-derived calls from the PCR reads in MiXCR, one entry per CDR3 protein. The sample shows around 670,000 distinct CDR3 sequences, 13% of them seen only once. Sequencing used PBMCs, obtained before TCRalphabeta/CD19-depleted stem cell transplant. These receptors were taken from a girl aged 2 to 9 with congenital amegakaryocytic thrombocytopenia, due to receive a stem cell transplant.

This chain joins TRBV15 and TRBJ1-6; 7 bases agree with TRBD1. The CDR3 has 15 amino acids. The junction had 3 bases not matched to a gene; V was cut back by 0 bases and J by 7 bases. Per germline, CDR1 LNHNV and CDR2 YYDKDF (reference sequence). CDR3 loop: CATSREDRDNSPLHF. The CDR3 DNA follows: TGTGCCACCAGCAGAGAAGACAGGGACAATTCACCCCTCCACTTT.

The chain combines TRBV20-1 with TRBJ2-1; 8 bases are a match to TRBD1. The CDR3 runs to 12 residues. Germline loops: CDR1 DFQATT, CDR2 SNEGSKA (reference sequence). V lost 3 bases to trimming and J lost 10 bases; unmatched junction nucleotides: 5. DNA for the CDR3: TGCAGTGCTAGCCCACAGGGGGTCGAGCAGTTCTTC. The encoded protein is CSASPQGVEQFF.